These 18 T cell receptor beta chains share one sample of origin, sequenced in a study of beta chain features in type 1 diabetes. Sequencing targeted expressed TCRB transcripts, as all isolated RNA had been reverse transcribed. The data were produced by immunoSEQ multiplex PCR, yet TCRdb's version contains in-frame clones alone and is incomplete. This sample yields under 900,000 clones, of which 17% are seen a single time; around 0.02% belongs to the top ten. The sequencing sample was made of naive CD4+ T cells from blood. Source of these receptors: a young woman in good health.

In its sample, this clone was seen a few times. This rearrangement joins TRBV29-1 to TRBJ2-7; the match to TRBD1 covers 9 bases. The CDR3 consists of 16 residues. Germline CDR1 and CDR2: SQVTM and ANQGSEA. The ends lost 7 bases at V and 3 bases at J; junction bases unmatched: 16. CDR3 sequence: CSATLPGQGWIYEQYF. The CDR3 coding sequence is TGCAGCGCCACACTCCCCGGACAGGGGTGGATCTACGAGCAGTACTTC.

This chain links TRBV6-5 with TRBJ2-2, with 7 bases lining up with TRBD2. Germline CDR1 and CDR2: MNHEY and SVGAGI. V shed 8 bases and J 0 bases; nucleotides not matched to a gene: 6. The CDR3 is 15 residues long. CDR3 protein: CASQWRETNTGELFF. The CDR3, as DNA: TGTGCCAGCCAATGGCGGGAGACGAACACCGGGGAGCTGTTTTTT.

CDR3 in DNA: TGTGCCAGCAGCTTACACCTTAGCAATCAGCCCCAGCATTTT. It specifies CASSLHLSNQPQHF. This chain uses TRBV11-2 with TRBJ1-5; D not certain. From germline, CDR1 is SGHAT and CDR2 FQNNGV. The V end lost 2 bases, the J end lost 0 bases, and 5 bases lay between the germline ends. The CDR3 is made up of 14 amino acids.

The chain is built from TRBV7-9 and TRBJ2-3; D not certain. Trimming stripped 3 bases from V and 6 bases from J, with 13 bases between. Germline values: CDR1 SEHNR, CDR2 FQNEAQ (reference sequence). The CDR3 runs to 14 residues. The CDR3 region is CASSFREPADTQYF. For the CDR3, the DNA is TGTGCCAGCAGCTTCCGCGAGCCCGCGGATACGCAGTATTTT.

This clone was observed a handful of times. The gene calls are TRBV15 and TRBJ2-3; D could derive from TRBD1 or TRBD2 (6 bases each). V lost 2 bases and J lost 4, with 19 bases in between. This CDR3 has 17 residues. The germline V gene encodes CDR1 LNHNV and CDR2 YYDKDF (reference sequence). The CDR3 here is CATSRIPGAERADTQYF. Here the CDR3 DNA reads TGTGCCACCAGCAGAATACCAGGGGCGGAGCGGGCAGATACGCAGTATTTT.

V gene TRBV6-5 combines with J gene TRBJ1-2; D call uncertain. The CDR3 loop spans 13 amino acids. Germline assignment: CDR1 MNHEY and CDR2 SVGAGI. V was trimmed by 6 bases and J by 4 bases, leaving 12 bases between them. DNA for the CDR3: TGTGCCAGCAGAAGCGACACCCTCTATGGCTACACCTTC. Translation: CASRSDTLYGYTF.

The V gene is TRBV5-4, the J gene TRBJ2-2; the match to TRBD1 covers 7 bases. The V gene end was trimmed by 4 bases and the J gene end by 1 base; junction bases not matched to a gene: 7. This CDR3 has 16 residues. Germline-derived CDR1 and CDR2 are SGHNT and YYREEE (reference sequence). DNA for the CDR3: TGTGCCAGCAGCCGGCAGGACAGGCGGAACACCGGGGAGCTGTTTTTT. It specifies CASSRQDRRNTGELFF.

The CDR3 sequence: CAIRIGTVNTGELFF. DNA of the CDR3: TGTGCCATCAGAATAGGGACAGTGAACACCGGGGAGCTGTTTTTT. The rearrangement uses TRBV10-3 and TRBJ2-2, with 7 bases identical to TRBD1. Germline V gives CDR1 ENHRY, CDR2 SYGVKD. The V gene end was trimmed by 6 bases and the J gene end by 1 base; junction bases not matched to a gene: 5. The CDR3 loop spans 15 amino acids.

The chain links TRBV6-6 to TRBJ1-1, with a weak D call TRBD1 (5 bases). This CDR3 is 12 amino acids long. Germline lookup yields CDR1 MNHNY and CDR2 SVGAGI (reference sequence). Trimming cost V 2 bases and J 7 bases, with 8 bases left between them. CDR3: CASSYPGSEAFF. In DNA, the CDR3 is TGTGCCAGCAGTTACCCAGGGAGTGAAGCTTTCTTT.

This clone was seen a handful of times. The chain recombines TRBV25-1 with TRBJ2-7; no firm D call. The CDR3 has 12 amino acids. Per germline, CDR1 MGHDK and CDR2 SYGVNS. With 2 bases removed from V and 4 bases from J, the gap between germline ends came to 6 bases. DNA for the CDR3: TGTGCCAGCAGTGAACCCGGGTACGAGCAGTACTTC. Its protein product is CASSEPGYEQYF.

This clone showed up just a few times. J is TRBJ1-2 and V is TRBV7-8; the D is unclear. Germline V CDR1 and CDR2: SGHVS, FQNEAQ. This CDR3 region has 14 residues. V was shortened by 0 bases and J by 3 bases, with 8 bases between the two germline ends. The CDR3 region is CASSLAGWDYGYTF. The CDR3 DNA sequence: TGTGCCAGCAGCTTAGCTGGGTGGGACTATGGCTACACCTTC.

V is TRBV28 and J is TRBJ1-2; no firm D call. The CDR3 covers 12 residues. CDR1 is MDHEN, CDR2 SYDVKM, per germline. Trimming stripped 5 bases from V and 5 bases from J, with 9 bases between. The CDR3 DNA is TGTGCCAGCAGTCCGGTCTTATATGGCTACACCTTC. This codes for CASSPVLYGYTF.

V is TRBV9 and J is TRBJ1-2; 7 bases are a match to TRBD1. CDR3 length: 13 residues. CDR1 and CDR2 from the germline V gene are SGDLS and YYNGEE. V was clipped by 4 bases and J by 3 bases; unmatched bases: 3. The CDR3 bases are TGTGCCAGCAGCCCTCAGGGGGACTATGGCTACACCTTC. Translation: CASSPQGDYGYTF.

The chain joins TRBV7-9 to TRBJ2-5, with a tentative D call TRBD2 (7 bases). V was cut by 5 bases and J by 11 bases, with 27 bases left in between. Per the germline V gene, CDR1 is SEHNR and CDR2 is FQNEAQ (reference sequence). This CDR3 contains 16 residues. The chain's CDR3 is CASSPRMQGTITTQYF. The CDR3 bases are TGTGCCAGCAGCCCTCGGATGCAGGGGACTATAACTACTCAGTACTTC. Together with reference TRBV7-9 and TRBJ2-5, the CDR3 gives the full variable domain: DTGVSQNPRHKITKRGQNVTFRCDPISEHNRLYWYRQTLGQGPEFLTYFQNEAQLEKSRLLSDRFSAERPKGSFSTLEIQRTEQGDSAMYLCASSPRMQGTITTQYFGPGTRLLVL.

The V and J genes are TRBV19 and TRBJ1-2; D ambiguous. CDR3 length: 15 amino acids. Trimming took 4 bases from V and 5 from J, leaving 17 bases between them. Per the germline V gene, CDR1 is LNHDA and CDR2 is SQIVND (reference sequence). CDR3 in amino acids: CASSTGGITSYGYTF. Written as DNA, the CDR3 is TGTGCCAGTAGTACCGGAGGGATCACGAGTTATGGCTACACCTTC.

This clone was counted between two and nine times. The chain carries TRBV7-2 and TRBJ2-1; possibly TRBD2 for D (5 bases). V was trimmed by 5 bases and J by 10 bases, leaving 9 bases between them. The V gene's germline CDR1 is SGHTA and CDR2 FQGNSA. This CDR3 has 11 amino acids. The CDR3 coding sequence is TGTGCCAGCAGCCCCGCTAGCGAGCAGTTCTTC. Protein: CASSPASEQFF.

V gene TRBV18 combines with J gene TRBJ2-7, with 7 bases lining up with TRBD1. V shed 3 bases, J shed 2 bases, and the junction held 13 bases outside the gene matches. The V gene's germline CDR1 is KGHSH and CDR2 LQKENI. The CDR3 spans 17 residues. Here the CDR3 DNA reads TGTGCCAGCTCACCTTTCAATAGGGACAGAAAGACCTACGAGCAGTACTTC. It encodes CASSPFNRDRKTYEQYF.

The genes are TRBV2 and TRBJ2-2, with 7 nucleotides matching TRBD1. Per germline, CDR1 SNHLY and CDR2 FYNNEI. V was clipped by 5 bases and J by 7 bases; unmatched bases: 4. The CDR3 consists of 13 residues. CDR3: CASSTTGIGELFF. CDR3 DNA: TGTGCCAGCAGTACGACAGGGATCGGGGAGCTGTTTTTT. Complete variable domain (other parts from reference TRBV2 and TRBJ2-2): EPEVTQTPSHQVTQMGQEVILRCVPISNHLYFYWYRQILGQKVEFLVSFYNNEISEKSEIFDDQFSVERPDGSNFTLKIRSTKLEDSAMYFCASSTTGIGELFFGEGSRLTVL.